What follows are 15 T cell receptor beta chains derived from one specimen sequenced in a study of OX40 agonist ivuxolimab in advanced cancers. The method was immunoSEQ multiplex PCR; TCRdb's version includes in-frame clones alone and lacks a portion of them. Among more than 20,000 clones listed, 88% were seen once. The sequencing used CD4+ or CD8+ T cells sorted from blood, collected in a trial of the OX40 agonist ivuxolimab. The source is an adult with an advanced solid tumor such as melanoma, head and neck, liver or kidney cancer.

The rearrangement uses TRBV2 and TRBJ2-7, with a possible D match to TRBD2 (6 bases). CDR1 SNHLY and CDR2 FYNNEI come from the germline V gene. V was pared by 7 bases and J by 2 bases, with 18 bases between. The CDR3 runs 15 residues. CDR3 coding DNA: TGTGCCAGCATCATGGAGGGGATGACTACCTACGAGCAGTACTTC. It codes for CASIMEGMTTYEQYF.

The chain joins TRBV6-4 to TRBJ2-3; TRBD2 matches 9 bases. The CDR3 spans 15 residues. V gave up 3 bases and J gave up 2 bases; unmatched junction bases: 3. Germline-derived CDR1 and CDR2 are MRHNA and SNTAGT. The CDR3 nucleotides are TGTGCCAGCAGTGAGCGGGGGGGATACACAGATACGCAGTATTTT. It encodes CASSERGGYTDTQYF.

In DNA form, the CDR3 reads TGTGCCAGCAGCGTGGGGGACACCGGGGAGCTGTTTTTT. This translates into CASSVGDTGELFF. The chain uses TRBV9 and TRBJ2-2; D may match TRBD1 or TRBD2 (5 bases each). Germline V lookup: CDR1 SGDLS, CDR2 YYNGEE. The CDR3 has 13 amino acids. V was shortened by 2 bases and J by 3 bases, with 5 bases between the two germline ends. The full variable domain, rest sourced from reference TRBV9 and TRBJ2-2, is DSGVTQTPKHLITATGQRVTLRCSPRSGDLSVYWYQQSLDQGLQFLIQYYNGEERAKGNILERFSAQQFPDLHSELNLSSLELGDSALYFCASSVGDTGELFFGEGSRLTVL.

The rearrangement links TRBV11-2 to TRBJ2-2; D is possibly TRBD2 (5 bases). CDR3 length: 14 residues. Germline CDR1 is SGHAT and CDR2 is FQNNGV. Trimming took off 1 base at V and 7 bases at J, with 10 bases between the two ends. In DNA, the CDR3 is TGTGCCAGCAGCTTAGGAGGGTCGGGCGGGGAGCTGTTTTTT. Translated, it gives CASSLGGSGGELFF. The full variable domain, rest sourced from reference TRBV11-2 and TRBJ2-2, is EAGVAQSPRYKIIEKRQSVAFWCNPISGHATLYWYQQILGQGPKLLIQFQNNGVVDDSQLPKDRFSAERLKGVDSTLKIQPAKLEDSAVYLCASSLGGSGGELFFGEGSRLTVL.

The rearrangement links TRBV7-3 to TRBJ1-2, with D perhaps matching TRBD1 (6 bases). V dropped 0 bases and J dropped 6 bases, with 14 bases sitting between them. This CDR3 comprises 15 residues. The germline gives CDR1 SGHTA, CDR2 FQGTGA. The CDR3 nucleotides are TGTGCCAGCAGCTTAACGGGAAGCGGGGGCGATGGCTACACCTTC. This codes for CASSLTGSGGDGYTF.

The chain employs TRBV4-3 and TRBJ1-2; 9 nucleotides agree with TRBD1. CDR1 and CDR2 from the germline V gene are LGHNA and YSLEER. CDR3 length: 17 amino acids. Losses at the gene ends were 0 bases for V and 5 bases for J; bases not matched to a gene: 10. Written as DNA, the CDR3 is TGCGCCAGCAGCCAAGATTGGAAGGCCGGACAGGGGTATGGCTACACCTTC. As protein: CASSQDWKAGQGYGYTF.

This sequence joins TRBV4-2 and TRBJ2-7; D possibly uses TRBD1 or TRBD2 (6 bases each). Trimming removed 0 bases from V and 6 bases from J, with 15 bases in between. The CDR3 is 15 amino acids. The germline gives CDR1 LGHNA, CDR2 YNFKEQ. The CDR3: CASSQDEGGLGEQYF. CDR3 bases: TGTGCCAGCAGCCAAGACGAAGGGGGGCTAGGCGAGCAGTACTTC.

The V gene is TRBV5-1, the J gene TRBJ2-5; no clear D gene. The CDR3 is 15 residues long. Germline CDR1 and CDR2: SGHRS and YFSETQ. The V end was cut by 5 bases, the J end by 5 bases, with 19 bases between. CDR3 sequence: CASRLDGTRSETQYF. In DNA form, the CDR3 reads TGCGCCAGCAGACTGGATGGAACACGGTCGGAGACCCAGTACTTC. Filled out from reference TRBV5-1 and TRBJ2-5, the complete variable domain reads KAGVTQTPRYLIKTRGQQVTLSCSPISGHRSVSWYQQTPGQGLQFLFEYFSETQRNKGNFPGRFSGRQFSNSRSEMNVSTLELGDSALYLCASRLDGTRSETQYFGPGTRLLVL.

The chain links TRBV5-6 to TRBJ2-5; D unresolved. The CDR3 sequence is 14 residues long. Trimming took off 1 base at V and 0 bases at J, with 7 bases between the two ends. Germline lookup yields CDR1 SGHDT and CDR2 YYEEEE. CDR3 sequence: CASSLSGYQETQYF. The CDR3 DNA is TGTGCCAGCAGCTTGAGTGGGTACCAAGAGACCCAGTACTTC.

This chain joins TRBV2 and TRBJ1-5; maybe TRBD1 (5 bases). Germline V lookup: CDR1 SNHLY, CDR2 FYNNEI. V gave up 8 bases and J gave up 4 bases, with 21 bases separating them. The CDR3 loop spans 16 amino acids. CDR3: CASLRGGHGANQPQHF. The CDR3 region has the DNA TGTGCCAGCCTCCGGGGAGGGCACGGGGCGAATCAGCCCCAGCATTTT.

The genes are TRBV7-9 and TRBJ1-2, with D unresolved. CDR1 is SEHNR, CDR2 FQNEAQ, per germline (reference sequence). The CDR3 sequence is 13 residues long. Trimming removed 6 bases from V and 8 bases from J, with 16 bases in between. This chain's CDR3 is CASSPTAGNGYTF. The CDR3 DNA reads as TGTGCCAGCAGTCCCACCGCGGGAAACGGCTACACCTTC.

The chain recombines TRBV19 with TRBJ2-2; D is perhaps TRBD1 or TRBD2 (5 bases each). Germline assignment: CDR1 LNHDA and CDR2 SQIVND (reference sequence). The CDR3 covers 16 residues. V lost 3 bases and J 1 base, leaving 12 bases between the germline ends. The chain's CDR3 is CASSIPGTLNTGELFF. The CDR3 coding sequence is TGTGCCAGTAGTATTCCCGGGACGTTGAACACCGGGGAGCTGTTTTTT.

The chain couples TRBV15 to TRBJ2-5, with D unresolved. V shed 5 bases and J shed 5 bases, with 15 bases lying between them. The CDR3 length is 14 residues. Germline loops: CDR1 LNHNV, CDR2 YYDKDF (reference sequence). DNA for the CDR3: TGTGCCACCAGCTTATCTAATCTTGAGGAGACCCAGTACTTC. Translation gives CATSLSNLEETQYF.

The genes are TRBV6-5 and TRBJ1-2; TRBD1 is a possible D gene (5 bases). V lost 2 bases and J lost 4, with 8 bases in between. The V gene's germline CDR1 is MNHEY and CDR2 SVGAGI. The CDR3 length is 13 residues. CDR3 sequence reads: CASSYGGPYGYTF. The CDR3 region has the DNA TGTGCCAGCAGTTACGGGGGACCCTATGGCTACACCTTC.

V is TRBV28 and J is TRBJ2-5; D possibly corresponds to TRBD2 (5 bases). The V end was cut by 1 base, the J end by 3 bases, with 6 bases between. CDR3 size: 13 residues. The germline gives CDR1 MDHEN, CDR2 SYDVKM. In DNA, the CDR3 is TGTGCCAGCAGTTTATTCGGGGAAGAGACCCAGTACTTC. It specifies CASSLFGEETQYF.